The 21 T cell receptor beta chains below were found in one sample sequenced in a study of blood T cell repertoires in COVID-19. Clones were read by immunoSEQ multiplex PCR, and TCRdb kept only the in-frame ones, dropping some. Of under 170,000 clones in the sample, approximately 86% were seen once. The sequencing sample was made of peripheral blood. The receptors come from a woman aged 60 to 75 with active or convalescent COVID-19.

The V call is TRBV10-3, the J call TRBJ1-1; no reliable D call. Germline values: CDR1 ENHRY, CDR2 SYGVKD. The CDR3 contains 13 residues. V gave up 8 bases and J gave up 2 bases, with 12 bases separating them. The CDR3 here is CAIAAGDNTEAFF. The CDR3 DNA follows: TGTGCCATCGCAGCGGGAGACAACACTGAAGCTTTCTTT.

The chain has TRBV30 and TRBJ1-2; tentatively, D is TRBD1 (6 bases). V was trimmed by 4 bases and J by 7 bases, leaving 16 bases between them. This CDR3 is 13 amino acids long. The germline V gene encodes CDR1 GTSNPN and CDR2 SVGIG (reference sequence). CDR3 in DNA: TGTGCCTGGACGTTTTGGGGGCAGGGTGGCTACACCTTC. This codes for CAWTFWGQGGYTF. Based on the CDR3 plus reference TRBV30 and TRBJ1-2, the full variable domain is SQTIHQWPATLVQPVGSPLSLECTVEGTSNPNLYWYRQAAGRGLQLLFYSVGIGQISSEVPQNLSASRPQDRQFILSSKKLLLSDSGFYLCAWTFWGQGGYTFGSGTRLTVV.

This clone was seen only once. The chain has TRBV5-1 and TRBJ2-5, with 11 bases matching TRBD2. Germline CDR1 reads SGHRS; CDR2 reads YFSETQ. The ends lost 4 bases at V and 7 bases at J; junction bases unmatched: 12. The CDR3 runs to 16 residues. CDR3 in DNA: TGCGCCAGCAGCGGAGGGGGGACTAGCGGCCTCCGGACCCAGTACTTC. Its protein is CASSGGGTSGLRTQYF.

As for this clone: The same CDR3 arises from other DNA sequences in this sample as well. In DNA, the CDR3 is TGTGCCAGCAGTTTACTGGGGGGCACTGAAGCTTTCTTT. Residues: CASSLLGGTEAFF. The V gene is TRBV12-3 or TRBV12-4, the J gene TRBJ1-1, with TRBD1 as a possible D gene (5 bases). Trimming shortened V by 2 bases and J by 4 bases, and 8 bases separated the two germline ends. This CDR3 contains 13 residues.

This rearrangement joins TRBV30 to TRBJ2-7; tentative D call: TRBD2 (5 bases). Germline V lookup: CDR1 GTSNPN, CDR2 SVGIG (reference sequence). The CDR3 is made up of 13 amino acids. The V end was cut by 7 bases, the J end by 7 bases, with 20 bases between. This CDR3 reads CAFSGVALGEQYF. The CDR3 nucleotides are TGTGCCTTCTCCGGGGTAGCTTTAGGTGAGCAGTACTTC.

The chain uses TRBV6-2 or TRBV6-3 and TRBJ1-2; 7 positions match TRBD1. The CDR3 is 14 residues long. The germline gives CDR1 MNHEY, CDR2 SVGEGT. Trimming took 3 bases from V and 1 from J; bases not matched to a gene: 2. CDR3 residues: CASSYRDSNYGYTF. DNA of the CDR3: TGTGCCAGCAGTTATCGGGACAGTAACTATGGCTACACCTTC.

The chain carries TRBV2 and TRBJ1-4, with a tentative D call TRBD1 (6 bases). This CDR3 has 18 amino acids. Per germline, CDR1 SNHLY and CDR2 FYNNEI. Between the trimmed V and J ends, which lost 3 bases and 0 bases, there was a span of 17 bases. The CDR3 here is CASSDEGGIPTTNEKLFF. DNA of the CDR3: TGTGCCAGCAGTGACGAGGGGGGGATCCCTACAACTAATGAAAAACTGTTTTTT.

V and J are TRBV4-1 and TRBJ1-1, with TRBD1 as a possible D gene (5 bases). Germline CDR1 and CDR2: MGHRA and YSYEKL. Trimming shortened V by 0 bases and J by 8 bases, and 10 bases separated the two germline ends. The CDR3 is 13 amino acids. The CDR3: CASSQDRDTEAFF. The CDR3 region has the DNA TGCGCCAGCAGCCAAGACAGGGATACGGAAGCTTTCTTT.

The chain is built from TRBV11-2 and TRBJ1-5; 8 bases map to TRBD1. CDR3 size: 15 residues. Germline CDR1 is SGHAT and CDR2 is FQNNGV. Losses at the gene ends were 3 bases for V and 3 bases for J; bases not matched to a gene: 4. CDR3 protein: CASSLAGGNNQPQHF. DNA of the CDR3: TGTGCCAGCAGCTTGGCAGGGGGCAACAATCAGCCCCAGCATTTT.

The CDR3 loop is CASSASGGGTGELFF. As DNA, the CDR3 is TGTGCCAGCAGCGCCAGCGGCGGGGGGACCGGGGAGCTGTTTTTT. The chain carries TRBV6-5 and TRBJ2-2, with 8 bases matching TRBD2. The CDR3 extends over 15 amino acids. V lost 6 bases to trimming and J lost 5 bases; unmatched junction nucleotides: 8. CDR1 and CDR2 from the germline V gene are MNHEY and SVGAGI.

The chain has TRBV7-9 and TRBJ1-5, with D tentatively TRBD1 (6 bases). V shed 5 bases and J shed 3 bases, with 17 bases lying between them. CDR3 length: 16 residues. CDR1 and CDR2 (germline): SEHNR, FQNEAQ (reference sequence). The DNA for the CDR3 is TGTGCCAGCAGCCTAATGGAACAGGGCTTCAATCAGCCCCAGCATTTT. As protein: CASSLMEQGFNQPQHF. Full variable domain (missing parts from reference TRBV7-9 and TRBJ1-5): DTGVSQNPRHKITKRGQNVTFRCDPISEHNRLYWYRQTLGQGPEFLTYFQNEAQLEKSRLLSDRFSAERPKGSFSTLEIQRTEQGDSAMYLCASSLMEQGFNQPQHFGDGTRLSIL.

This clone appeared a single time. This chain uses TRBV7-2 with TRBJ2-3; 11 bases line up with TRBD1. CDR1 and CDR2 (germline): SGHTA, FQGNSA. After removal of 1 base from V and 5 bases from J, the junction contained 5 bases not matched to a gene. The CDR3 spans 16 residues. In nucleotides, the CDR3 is TGTGCCAGCAGCTTAGTGGGGACAGGGGGACAAGATACGCAGTATTTT. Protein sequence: CASSLVGTGGQDTQYF.

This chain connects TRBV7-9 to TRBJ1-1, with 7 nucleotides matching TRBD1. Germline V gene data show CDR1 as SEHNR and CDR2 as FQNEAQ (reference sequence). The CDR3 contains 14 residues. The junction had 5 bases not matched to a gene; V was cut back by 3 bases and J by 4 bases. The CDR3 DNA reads TGTGCCAGCAGCTTGACCTCAGGGGGCACTGAAGCTTTCTTT. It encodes CASSLTSGGTEAFF.

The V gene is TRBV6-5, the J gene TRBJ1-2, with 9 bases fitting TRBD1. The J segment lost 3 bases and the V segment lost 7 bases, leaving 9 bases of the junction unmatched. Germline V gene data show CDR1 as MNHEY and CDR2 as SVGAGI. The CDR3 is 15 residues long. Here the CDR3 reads CASNPRRDRDYGYTF. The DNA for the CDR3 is TGTGCCAGCAACCCGCGTCGGGACAGGGACTATGGCTACACCTTC.

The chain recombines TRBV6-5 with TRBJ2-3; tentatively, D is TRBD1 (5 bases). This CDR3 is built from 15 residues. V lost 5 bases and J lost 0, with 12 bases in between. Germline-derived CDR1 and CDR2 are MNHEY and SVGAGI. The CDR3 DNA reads TGTGCCAGCAGTCAGGGTACCTTGAGCACAGATACGCAGTATTTT. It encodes CASSQGTLSTDTQYF.

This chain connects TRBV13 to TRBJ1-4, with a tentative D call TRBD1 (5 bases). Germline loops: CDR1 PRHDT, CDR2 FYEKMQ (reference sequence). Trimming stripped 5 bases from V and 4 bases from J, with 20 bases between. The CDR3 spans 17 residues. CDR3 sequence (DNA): TGTGCCAGCAGCAGGAATTCCGGGGGACGGATTAATGAAAAACTGTTTTTT. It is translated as CASSRNSGGRINEKLFF.

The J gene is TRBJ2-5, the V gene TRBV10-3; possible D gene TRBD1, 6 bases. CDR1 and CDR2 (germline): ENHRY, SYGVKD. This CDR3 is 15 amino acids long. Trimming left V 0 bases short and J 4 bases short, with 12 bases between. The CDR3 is CAISESGIGGETQYF. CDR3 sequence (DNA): TGTGCCATCAGTGAGTCGGGGATAGGGGGAGAGACCCAGTACTTC.

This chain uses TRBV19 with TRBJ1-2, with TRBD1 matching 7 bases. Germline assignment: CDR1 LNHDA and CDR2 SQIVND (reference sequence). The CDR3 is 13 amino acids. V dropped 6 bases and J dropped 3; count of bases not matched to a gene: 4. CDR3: CASRYRGDYGYTF. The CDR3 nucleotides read TGTGCCAGTAGGTACAGGGGCGACTATGGCTACACCTTC. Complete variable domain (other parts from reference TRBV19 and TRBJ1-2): DGGITQSPKYLFRKEGQNVTLSCEQNLNHDAMYWYRQDPGQGLRLIYYSQIVNDFQKGDIAEGYSVSREKKESFPLTVTSAQKNPTAFYLCASRYRGDYGYTFGSGTRLTVV.

The CDR3 is CALGGRNQPQHF. In DNA, the CDR3 is TGTGCCCTCGGAGGGCGGAATCAGCCCCAGCATTTT. The J gene is TRBJ1-5, the V gene TRBV30; D remains ambiguous. The length of the CDR3 is 12 residues. Germline V gene data show CDR1 as GTSNPN and CDR2 as SVGIG (reference sequence). The V end lost 8 bases, the J end lost 4 bases, and 12 bases lay between the germline ends.

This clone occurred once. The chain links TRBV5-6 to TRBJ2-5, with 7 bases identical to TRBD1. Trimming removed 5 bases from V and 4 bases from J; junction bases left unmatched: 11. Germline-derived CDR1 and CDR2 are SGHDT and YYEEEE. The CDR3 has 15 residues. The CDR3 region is CASRSTGSKGETQYF. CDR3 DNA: TGTGCCAGCAGGTCGACAGGGTCAAAGGGAGAGACCCAGTACTTC.

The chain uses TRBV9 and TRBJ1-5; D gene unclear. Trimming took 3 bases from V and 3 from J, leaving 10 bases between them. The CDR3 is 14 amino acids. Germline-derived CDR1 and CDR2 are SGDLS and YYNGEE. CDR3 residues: CASSEGGNNQPQHF. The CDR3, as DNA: TGTGCCAGCAGCGAGGGAGGGAACAATCAGCCCCAGCATTTT. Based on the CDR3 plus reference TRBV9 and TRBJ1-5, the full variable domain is DSGVTQTPKHLITATGQRVTLRCSPRSGDLSVYWYQQSLDQGLQFLIQYYNGEERAKGNILERFSAQQFPDLHSELNLSSLELGDSALYFCASSEGGNNQPQHFGDGTRLSIL.